The rows below give T cell receptor beta chains drawn from one sample of a study of T cell responses to AZD1222 COVID-19 vaccine. Sequencing used immunoSEQ multiplex PCR; TCRdb keeps in-frame clones, though not all of them. The sample lists under 200,000 clones; roughly 93% were seen once. The specimen was peripheral blood, collected on day 0 of AZD1222 vaccination. These receptor sequences come from an adult in good health. The CDR3 runs from the conserved cysteine through the conserved F or W. The D gene is left open where the match is weak. Rows give clone size only sometimes, using once, few, many, or a class for an expanded clone.

cdr3_length j_call v_call clone_size d_call cdr3_aa cdr3_nt
13 TRBJ2-7 TRBV6-5 NA TRBD1 CASSQTQGTAQYF TGTGCCAGCAGCCAGACGCAGGGGACAGCCCAGTACTTC
18 TRBJ1-1 TRBV6-2/TRBV6-3 NA NA CASSYSGLSGTGPAEAFF TGTGCCAGCAGTTACTCGGGGTTGTCTGGCACCGGGCCCGCTGAAGCTTTCTTT
17 TRBJ1-6 TRBV6-2/TRBV6-3 NA NA CASSYSSRGSYNSPLHF TGTGCCAGCAGTTACTCGTCCCGGGGATCCTATAATTCACCCCTCCACTTT
14 TRBJ1-2 TRBV7-9 NA NA CASSLRTGDSGYTF TGTGCCAGCAGCTTAAGGACGGGGGACTCTGGCTACACCTTC
16 TRBJ2-7 TRBV7-9 NA TRBD2 CASSPPGLAGLYEQYF TGTGCCAGCAGCCCGCCCGGACTAGCGGGACTCTACGAGCAGTACTTC
15 TRBJ1-3 TRBV10-3 NA NA CAISGGASSGNTIYF TGTGCCATCAGTGGTGGGGCGAGCTCTGGAAACACCATATATTTT
15 TRBJ2-7 TRBV5-8 NA NA CASRSGRGDLYEQYF TGTGCCAGCAGGAGTGGAAGGGGGGATCTCTACGAGCAGTACTTC
14 TRBJ2-7 TRBV19 few TRBD2 CASTGTSGAYEQYF TGTGCCAGCACCGGGACTAGCGGAGCCTACGAGCAGTACTTC
14 TRBJ2-2 TRBV28 NA NA CAAWPEANTGELFF TGTGCCGCGTGGCCGGAGGCGAACACCGGGGAGCTGTTTTTT
16 TRBJ1-4 TRBV4-1 NA TRBD1 CASSQAMGQGSGKLFF TGCGCCAGCAGCCAAGCTATGGGACAGGGGTCGGGAAAACTGTTTTTT
13 TRBJ1-1 TRBV12-3/TRBV12-4 NA NA CASRGGPNTEAFF TGTGCCAGCAGGGGGGGCCCGAACACTGAAGCTTTCTTT
8 TRBJ1-2 TRBV20-1 NA NA CSPHSATF TGCAGCCCACATTCAGCCACCTTC
13 TRBJ2-7 TRBV30 few TRBD2 CAWKRDRPYEQYF TGTGCCTGGAAGCGGGACCGCCCCTACGAGCAGTACTTC
15 TRBJ2-6 TRBV19 NA NA CASSIGYTGANVLTF TGTGCCAGTAGTATTGGGTACACCGGGGCCAACGTCCTGACTTTC
15 TRBJ2-7 TRBV9 NA NA CASSVGWSRDYEQYF TGTGCCAGCAGCGTAGGTTGGTCCAGGGACTACGAGCAGTACTTC
15 TRBJ2-1 TRBV19 NA NA CASSTLPPSYNEQFF TGTGCCAGTAGTACCCTCCCCCCCTCATACAATGAGCAGTTCTTC
13 TRBJ2-7 TRBV5-1 NA TRBD2 CASSLAGVNEQYF TGCGCCAGTTCACTAGCGGGAGTTAACGAGCAGTACTTC
16 TRBJ1-1 TRBV6-1 NA TRBD1 CASSEPTGVERVEAFF TGTGCCAGCAGTGAACCCACAGGGGTTGAAAGGGTGGAAGCTTTCTTT
14 TRBJ1-4 TRBV5-1 NA NA CASSLAGLGEKLFF TGCGCCAGCAGCTTGGCAGGACTAGGGGAAAAACTGTTTTTT
15 TRBJ2-2 TRBV7-6 NA NA CASSLGQGYTGELFF TGTGCCAGCAGCCTGGGACAAGGGTACACCGGGGAGCTGTTTTTT
16 TRBJ1-6 TRBV30 NA TRBD1 CAWSNRTGAINSPLHF TGTGCCTGGAGTAACCGGACAGGGGCGATCAATTCACCCCTCCACTTT
13 TRBJ1-2 TRBV20-1 NA NA CSASLEMDYGYTF TGCAGTGCTAGTTTGGAAATGGACTATGGCTACACCTTC
17 TRBJ2-2 TRBV2 once TRBD1 CASSEYGQGATTGELFF TGTGCCAGCAGTGAATATGGTCAGGGGGCGACCACCGGGGAGCTGTTTTTT
15 TRBJ1-2 TRBV28 NA TRBD1 CASSFSGQARYGYTF TGTGCCAGCAGTTTTTCAGGACAGGCCCGCTATGGCTACACCTTC
14 TRBJ1-1 TRBV3-1/TRBV3-2 once NA CASSQAGTNTEAFF TGTGCCAGCAGCCAGGCAGGGACGAACACTGAAGCTTTCTTT
16 TRBJ1-3 TRBV19 NA NA CASSTPGRGDGNTIYF TGTGCCAGTAGTACCCCGGGACGCGGAGATGGAAACACCATATATTTT
14 TRBJ1-4 TRBV6-5 NA NA CASSYSNRDEKLFF TGTGCCAGCAGTTACTCTAACAGGGATGAAAAACTGTTTTTT
17 TRBJ2-1 TRBV19 NA TRBD2 CASGVRAGVAAIGEQFF TGTGCCAGTGGAGTTCGGGCGGGAGTCGCCGCGATTGGTGAGCAGTTCTTC
13 TRBJ1-1 TRBV30 NA NA CAWMGTRGTEAFF TGTGCCTGGATGGGTACGCGCGGCACTGAAGCTTTCTTT
15 TRBJ2-7 TRBV5-8 NA NA CASSLARGEAYEQYF TGTGCCAGCAGCTTGGCGAGGGGGGAAGCCTACGAGCAGTACTTC
14 TRBJ2-7 TRBV6-2/TRBV6-3 NA NA CASSYQGNSYEQYF TGTGCCAGCAGTTACCAGGGCAACTCCTACGAGCAGTACTTC
15 TRBJ1-1 TRBV15 once TRBD1 CATSSPDRARTEAFF TGTGCCACCAGCAGCCCGGACAGGGCCCGCACTGAAGCTTTCTTT
16 TRBJ2-3 TRBV5-4 NA TRBD2 CASSLGRELNTDTQYF TGTGCCAGCAGCTTGGGGCGGGAGTTGAACACAGATACGCAGTATTTT
14 TRBJ1-1 TRBV14 NA NA CASSQVGGRTEAFF TGTGCCAGCAGCCAAGTCGGGGGGCGGACTGAAGCTTTCTTT
16 TRBJ1-2 TRBV28 once TRBD1 CASSLSLTGGNYGYTF TGTGCCAGCAGTCTTTCCCTCACAGGGGGCAACTATGGCTACACCTTC
15 TRBJ2-1 TRBV9 NA NA CASSVAGYVYGEQFF TGTGCCAGCAGCGTAGCAGGGTATGTGTACGGTGAGCAGTTCTTC
15 TRBJ2-5 TRBV11-2 NA TRBD2 CASSNRGGWRETQYF TGTGCCAGCAGCAACCGCGGGGGATGGCGAGAGACCCAGTACTTC
11 TRBJ2-3 TRBV11-2 NA NA CASSHEDTQYF TGTGCCAGCAGCCACGAAGATACGCAGTATTTT
16 TRBJ1-3 TRBV7-9 NA NA CASSLRRTFSGNTIYF TGTGCCAGCAGCCTTAGACGCACATTCTCTGGAAACACCATATATTTT
17 TRBJ2-3 TRBV3-1/TRBV3-2 NA TRBD2 CASSRLGSGRATDTQYF TGTGCCAGCAGCCGACTCGGGAGCGGGAGGGCCACAGATACGCAGTATTTT
14 TRBJ2-3 TRBV4-3 NA NA CASSRGLSTDTQYF TGCGCCAGCAGCCGCGGACTGAGCACAGATACGCAGTATTTT
13 TRBJ1-2 TRBV6-2/TRBV6-3 NA NA CASSYSDFYGYTF TGTGCCAGCAGTTACTCCGATTTCTATGGCTACACCTTC
15 TRBJ2-7 TRBV10-1 NA TRBD2 CASSESTSGIYEQYF TGCGCCAGCAGTGAGTCGACTAGCGGGATTTACGAGCAGTACTTC
15 TRBJ2-3 TRBV7-3 once NA CASSFEGVGTDTQYF TGTGCCAGCAGCTTCGAGGGAGTGGGCACAGATACGCAGTATTTT
15 TRBJ1-5 TRBV7-6 NA NA CASSLSSAENQPQHF TGTGCCAGCAGCTTATCCAGCGCCGAAAATCAGCCCCAGCATTTT
12 TRBJ2-7 TRBV7-9 NA NA CASSLGNDEQYF TGTGCCAGCAGCTTAGGAAACGACGAGCAGTACTTC